The TCR beta chain described here comes from a study of beta chain features in type 1 diabetes. Expressed TCRB transcripts were sequenced because the entire RNA isolate underwent reverse transcription. Assay used: immunoSEQ multiplex PCR; TCRdb lists only in-frame clones, some missing. The sample carries 900,000 or so clones, 15% to 20% recorded once. V was clipped by 5 bases and J by 1 base, with 8 bases between them. The CDR3 covers 13 residues. Looked up from germline, CDR1 is SGHAT and CDR2 is FQDESV (reference sequence). Populations isolated by sorting all had purity greater than 98%. This receptor was obtained from a woman younger than 35 in good health. The V and J genes are TRBV11-1 and TRBJ1-1, with TRBD1 as a possible D gene (5 bases). Material: naive CD4+ T cells from blood. The CDR3 loop reads CASSTDRNTEAFF. CDR3 bases: TGTGCCAGCAGCACAGACAGGAACACTGAAGCTTTCTTT.